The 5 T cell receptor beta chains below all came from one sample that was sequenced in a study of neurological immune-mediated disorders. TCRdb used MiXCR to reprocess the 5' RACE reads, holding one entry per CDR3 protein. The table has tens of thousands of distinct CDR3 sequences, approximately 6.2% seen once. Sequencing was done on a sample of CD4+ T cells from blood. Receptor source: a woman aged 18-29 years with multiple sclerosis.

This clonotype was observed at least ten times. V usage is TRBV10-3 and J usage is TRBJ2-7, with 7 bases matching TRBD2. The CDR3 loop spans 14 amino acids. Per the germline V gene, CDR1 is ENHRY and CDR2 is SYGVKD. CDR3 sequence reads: CAISPSGSSSEQYV. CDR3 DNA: TGTGCCATCAGCCCTAGCGGCTCCTCCTCCGAGCAGTACGTC.

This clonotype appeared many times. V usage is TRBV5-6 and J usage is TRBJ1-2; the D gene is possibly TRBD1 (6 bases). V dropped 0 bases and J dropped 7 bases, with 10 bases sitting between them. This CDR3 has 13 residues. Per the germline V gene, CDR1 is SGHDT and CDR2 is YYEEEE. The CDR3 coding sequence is TGTGCCAGCAGCTTGGGGGGGGCGAGTGGCTACACCTTC. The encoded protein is CASSLGGASGYTF.

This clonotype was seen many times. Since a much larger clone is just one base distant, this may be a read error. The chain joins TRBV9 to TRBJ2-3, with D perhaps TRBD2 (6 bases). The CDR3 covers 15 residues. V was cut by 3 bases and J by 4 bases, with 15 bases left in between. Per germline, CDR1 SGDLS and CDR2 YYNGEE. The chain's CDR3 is CASSARGTPPDTQYF. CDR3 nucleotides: TGTGCCAGCAGCGCCCGGGGGACCCCCCCAGATACGCAGTATTTT.

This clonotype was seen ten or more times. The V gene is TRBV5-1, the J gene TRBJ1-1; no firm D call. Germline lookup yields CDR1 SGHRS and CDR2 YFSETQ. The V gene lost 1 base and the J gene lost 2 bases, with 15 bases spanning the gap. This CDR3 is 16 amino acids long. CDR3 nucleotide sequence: TGCGCCAGCAGCTTGATGGGTGCGGATATTAACACTGAAGCTTTCTTT. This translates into CASSLMGADINTEAFF.

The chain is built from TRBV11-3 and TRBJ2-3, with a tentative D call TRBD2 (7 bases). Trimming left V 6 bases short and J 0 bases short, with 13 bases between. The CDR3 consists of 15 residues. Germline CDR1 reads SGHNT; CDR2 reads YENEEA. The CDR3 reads CASRRGASSTDTQYF. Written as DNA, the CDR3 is TGTGCCAGCAGACGGGGGGCCTCTAGCACAGATACGCAGTATTTT.